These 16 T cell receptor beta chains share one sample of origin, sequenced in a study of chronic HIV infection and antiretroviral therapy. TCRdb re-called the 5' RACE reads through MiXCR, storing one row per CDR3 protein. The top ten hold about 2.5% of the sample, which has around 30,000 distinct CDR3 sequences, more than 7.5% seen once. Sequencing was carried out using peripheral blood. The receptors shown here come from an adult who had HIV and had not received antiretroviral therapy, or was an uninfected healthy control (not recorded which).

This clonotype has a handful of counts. As DNA, the CDR3 is TGCAGTGCTAGTTTACAGGCTGAAGCTTTCTTT. Translated, it gives CSASLQAEAFF. The chain carries TRBV20-1 and TRBJ1-1, with D possibly being TRBD1 (5 bases). This CDR3 spans 11 amino acids. With 3 bases removed from V and 6 bases from J, the gap between germline ends came to 8 bases. Germline CDR1 reads DFQATT; CDR2 reads SNEGSKA (reference sequence).

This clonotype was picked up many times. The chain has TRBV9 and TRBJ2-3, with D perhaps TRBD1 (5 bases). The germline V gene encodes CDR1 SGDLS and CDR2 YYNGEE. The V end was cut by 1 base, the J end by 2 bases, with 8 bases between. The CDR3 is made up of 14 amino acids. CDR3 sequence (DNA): TGTGCCAGCAGCGTAAGGGGTTCCACAGATACGCAGTATTTT. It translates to CASSVRGSTDTQYF. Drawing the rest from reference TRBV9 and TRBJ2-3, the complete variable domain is DSGVTQTPKHLITATGQRVTLRCSPRSGDLSVYWYQQSLDQGLQFLIQYYNGEERAKGNILERFSAQQFPDLHSELNLSSLELGDSALYFCASSVRGSTDTQYFGPGTRLTVL.

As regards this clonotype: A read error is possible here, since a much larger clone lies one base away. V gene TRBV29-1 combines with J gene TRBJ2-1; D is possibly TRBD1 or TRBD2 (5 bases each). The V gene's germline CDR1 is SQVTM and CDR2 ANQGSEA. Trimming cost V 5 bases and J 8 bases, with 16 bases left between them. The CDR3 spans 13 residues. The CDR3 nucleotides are TGCAGCGTTTTTTGGTTCGGGGCCGATGAGCAGTTCTTC. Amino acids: CSVFWFGADEQFF.

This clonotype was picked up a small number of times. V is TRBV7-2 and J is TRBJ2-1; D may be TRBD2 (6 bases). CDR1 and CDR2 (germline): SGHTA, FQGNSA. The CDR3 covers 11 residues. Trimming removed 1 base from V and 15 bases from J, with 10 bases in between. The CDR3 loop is CASSLGREWFF. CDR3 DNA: TGTGCCAGCAGCTTAGGTCGGGAGTGGTTCTTC.

The CDR3 DNA reads TGTGCCAGCAGCCAAGATCGAGAAGCTTTCTTT. Protein product: CASSQDREAFF. The rearrangement joins TRBV14 to TRBJ1-1; D is undetermined. Trimming cost V 0 bases and J 8 bases, with 4 bases left between them. CDR3 length equals 11 residues. CDR1 SGHDN and CDR2 FVKESK come from the germline V gene.

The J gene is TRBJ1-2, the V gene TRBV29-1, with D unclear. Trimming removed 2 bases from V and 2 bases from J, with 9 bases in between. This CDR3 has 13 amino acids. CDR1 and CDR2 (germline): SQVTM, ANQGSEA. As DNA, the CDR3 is TGCAGCGTTGAAAGGAGGGCGAACTATGGCTACACCTTC. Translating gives CSVERRANYGYTF. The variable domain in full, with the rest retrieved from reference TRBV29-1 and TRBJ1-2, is SAVISQKPSRDICQRGTSLTIQCQVDSQVTMMFWYRQQPGQSLTLIATANQGSEATYESGFVIDKFPISRPNLTFSTLTVSNMSPEDSSIYLCSVERRANYGYTFGSGTRLTVV.

The CDR3 DNA is TGTGCCAGCAGCTTAGGATTGACAGCCCAAAACACTGAAGCTTTCTTT. Protein product: CASSLGLTAQNTEAFF. The V gene is TRBV7-2, the J gene TRBJ1-1; D may be TRBD1 (5 bases). Trimming took 1 base from V and 2 from J, leaving 14 bases between them. Germline CDR1 reads SGHTA; CDR2 reads FQGNSA. The CDR3 covers 16 residues.

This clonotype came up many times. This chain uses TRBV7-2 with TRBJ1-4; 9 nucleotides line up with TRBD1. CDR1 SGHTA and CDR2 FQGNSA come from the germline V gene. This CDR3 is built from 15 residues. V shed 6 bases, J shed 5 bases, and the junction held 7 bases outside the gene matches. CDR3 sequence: CASRTGTGQNEKLFF. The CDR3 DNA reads TGTGCCAGCAGAACCGGGACAGGGCAAAATGAAAAACTGTTTTTT.

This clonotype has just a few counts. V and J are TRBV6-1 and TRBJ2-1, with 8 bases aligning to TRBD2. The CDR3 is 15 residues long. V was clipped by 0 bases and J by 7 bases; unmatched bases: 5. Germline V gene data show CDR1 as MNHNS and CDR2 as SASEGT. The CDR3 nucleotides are TGTGCCAGCAGTGAAGCGCCGGCGGGAGGTAATGAGCAGTTCTTC. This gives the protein CASSEAPAGGNEQFF.

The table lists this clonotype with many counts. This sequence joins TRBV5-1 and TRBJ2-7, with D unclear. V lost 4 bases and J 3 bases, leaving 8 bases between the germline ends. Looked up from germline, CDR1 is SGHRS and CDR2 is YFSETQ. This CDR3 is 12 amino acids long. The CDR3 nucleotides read TGCGCCAGCAGCCAAAACAGCTACGAGCAGTACTTC. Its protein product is CASSQNSYEQYF.

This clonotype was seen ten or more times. The CDR3: CSASLVRGLSDTQYF. The CDR3 bases are TGCAGTGCTAGCTTGGTGCGCGGTCTTTCAGATACGCAGTATTTT. The V call is TRBV20-1, the J call TRBJ2-3; no definite D call. This CDR3 comprises 15 residues. With 3 bases removed from V and 4 bases from J, the gap between germline ends came to 17 bases. Germline assignment: CDR1 DFQATT and CDR2 SNEGSKA (reference sequence).

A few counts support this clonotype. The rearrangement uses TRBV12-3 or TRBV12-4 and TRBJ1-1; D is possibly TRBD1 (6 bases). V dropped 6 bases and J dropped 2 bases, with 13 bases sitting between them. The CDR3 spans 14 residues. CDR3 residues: CASRFTDRNTEAFF. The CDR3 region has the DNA TGTGCCAGCAGGTTCACGGACAGAAACACTGAAGCTTTCTTT.

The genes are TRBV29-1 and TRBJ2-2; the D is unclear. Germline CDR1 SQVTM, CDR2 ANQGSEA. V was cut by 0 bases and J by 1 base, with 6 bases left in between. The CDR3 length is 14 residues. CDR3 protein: CSVEDNRNTGELFF. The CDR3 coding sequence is TGCAGCGTTGAAGATAACAGGAACACCGGGGAGCTGTTTTTT.

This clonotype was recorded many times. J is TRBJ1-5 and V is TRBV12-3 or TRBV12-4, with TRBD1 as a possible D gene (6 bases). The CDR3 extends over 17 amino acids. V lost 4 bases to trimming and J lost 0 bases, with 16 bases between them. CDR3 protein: CASSSGHLGNSNQPQHF. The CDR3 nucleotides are TGTGCCAGCAGTTCGGGACACTTAGGGAATAGCAATCAGCCCCAGCATTTT.

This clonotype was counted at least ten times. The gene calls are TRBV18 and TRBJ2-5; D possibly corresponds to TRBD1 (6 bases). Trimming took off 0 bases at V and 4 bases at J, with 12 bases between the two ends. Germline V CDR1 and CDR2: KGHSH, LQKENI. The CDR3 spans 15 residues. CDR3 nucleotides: TGTGCCAGCTCACCACCCGCAGGGGTTGGAGAGACCCAGTACTTC. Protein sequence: CASSPPAGVGETQYF.

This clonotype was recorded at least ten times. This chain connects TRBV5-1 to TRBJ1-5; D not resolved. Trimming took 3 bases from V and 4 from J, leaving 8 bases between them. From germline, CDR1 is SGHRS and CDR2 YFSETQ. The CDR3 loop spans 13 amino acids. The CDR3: CASSYDPNQPQHF. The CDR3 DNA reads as TGCGCCAGCAGCTATGACCCAAATCAGCCCCAGCATTTT.